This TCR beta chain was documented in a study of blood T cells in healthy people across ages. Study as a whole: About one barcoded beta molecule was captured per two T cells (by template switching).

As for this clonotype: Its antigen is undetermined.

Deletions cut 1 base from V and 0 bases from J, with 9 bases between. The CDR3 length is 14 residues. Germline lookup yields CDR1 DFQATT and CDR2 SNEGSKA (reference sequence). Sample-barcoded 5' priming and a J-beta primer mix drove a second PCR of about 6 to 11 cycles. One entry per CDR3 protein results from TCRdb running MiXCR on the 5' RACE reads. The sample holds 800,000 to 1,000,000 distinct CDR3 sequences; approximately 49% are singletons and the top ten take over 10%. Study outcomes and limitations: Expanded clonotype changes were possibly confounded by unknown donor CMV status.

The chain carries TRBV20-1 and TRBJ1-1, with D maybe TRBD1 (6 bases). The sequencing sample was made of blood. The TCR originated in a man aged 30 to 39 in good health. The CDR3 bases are TGCAGTGCTAGAGTGGGGGCCATGAACACTGAAGCTTTCTTT. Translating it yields CSARVGAMNTEAFF.